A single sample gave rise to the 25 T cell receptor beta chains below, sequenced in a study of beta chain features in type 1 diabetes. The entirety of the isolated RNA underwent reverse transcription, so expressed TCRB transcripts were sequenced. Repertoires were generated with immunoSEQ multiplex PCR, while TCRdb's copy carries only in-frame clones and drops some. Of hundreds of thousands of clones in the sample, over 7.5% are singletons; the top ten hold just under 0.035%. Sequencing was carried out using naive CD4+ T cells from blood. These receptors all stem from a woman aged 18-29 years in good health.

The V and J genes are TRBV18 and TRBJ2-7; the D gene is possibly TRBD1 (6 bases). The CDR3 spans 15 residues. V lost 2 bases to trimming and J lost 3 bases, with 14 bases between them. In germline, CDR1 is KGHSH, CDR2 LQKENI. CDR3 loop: CASSPSTQGIYEQYF. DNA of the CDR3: TGTGCCAGCTCACCATCGACACAGGGAATCTACGAGCAGTACTTC.

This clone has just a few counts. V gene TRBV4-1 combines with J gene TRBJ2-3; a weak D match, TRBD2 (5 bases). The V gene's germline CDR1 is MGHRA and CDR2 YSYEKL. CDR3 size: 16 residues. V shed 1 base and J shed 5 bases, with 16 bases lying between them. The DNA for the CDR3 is TGCGCCAGCAGCCAAGTGTCTAGGAGGATTGGAGATACGCAGTATTTT. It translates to CASSQVSRRIGDTQYF.

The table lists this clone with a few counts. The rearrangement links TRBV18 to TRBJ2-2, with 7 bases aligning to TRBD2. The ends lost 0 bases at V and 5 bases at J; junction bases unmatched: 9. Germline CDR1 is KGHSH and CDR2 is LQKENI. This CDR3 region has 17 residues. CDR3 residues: CASSPPSAGVRTGELFF. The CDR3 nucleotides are TGTGCCAGCTCACCACCGTCCGCGGGAGTGCGAACCGGGGAGCTGTTTTTT.

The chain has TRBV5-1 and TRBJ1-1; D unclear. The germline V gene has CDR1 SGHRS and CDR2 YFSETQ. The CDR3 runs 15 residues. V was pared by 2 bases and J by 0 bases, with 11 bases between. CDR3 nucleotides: TGCGCCAGCAGCTTAGCTCCTTTACTGAACACTGAAGCTTTCTTT. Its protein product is CASSLAPLLNTEAFF.

The chain's CDR3 is CASSLLAPTGLGNTGELFF. The CDR3 DNA reads TGTGCCAGCAGCCTCTTGGCCCCGACAGGTTTAGGGAACACCGGGGAGCTGTTTTTT. The rearrangement joins TRBV27 to TRBJ2-2, with D tentatively TRBD1 (6 bases). Germline assignment: CDR1 MNHEY and CDR2 SMNVEV (reference sequence). The V and J ends lost 6 bases and 1 base respectively, with 24 bases between them. CDR3 length: 19 amino acids.

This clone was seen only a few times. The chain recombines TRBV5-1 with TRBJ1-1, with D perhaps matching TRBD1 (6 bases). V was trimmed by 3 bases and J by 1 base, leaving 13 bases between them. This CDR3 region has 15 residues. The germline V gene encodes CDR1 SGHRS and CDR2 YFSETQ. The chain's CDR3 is CASSSGQIWNTEAFF. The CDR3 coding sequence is TGCGCCAGCAGCTCCGGACAGATTTGGAACACTGAAGCTTTCTTT.

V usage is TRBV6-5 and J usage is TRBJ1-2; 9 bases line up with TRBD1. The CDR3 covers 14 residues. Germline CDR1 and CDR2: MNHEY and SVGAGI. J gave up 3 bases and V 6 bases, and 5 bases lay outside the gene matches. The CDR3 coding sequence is TGTGCCAGCAGCCGGGACAGGGTAGACTATGGCTACACCTTC. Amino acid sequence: CASSRDRVDYGYTF.

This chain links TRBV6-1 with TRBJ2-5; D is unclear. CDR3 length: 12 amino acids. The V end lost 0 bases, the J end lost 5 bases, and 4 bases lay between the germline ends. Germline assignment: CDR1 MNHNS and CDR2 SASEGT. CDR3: CASSEARETQYF. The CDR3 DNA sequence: TGTGCCAGCAGTGAAGCGCGGGAGACCCAGTACTTC.

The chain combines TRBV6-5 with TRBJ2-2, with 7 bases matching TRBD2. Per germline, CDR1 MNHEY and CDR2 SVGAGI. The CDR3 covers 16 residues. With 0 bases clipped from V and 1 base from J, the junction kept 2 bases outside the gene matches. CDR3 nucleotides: TGTGCCAGCAGTTACTCTGGGGGGGGGAACACCGGGGAGCTGTTTTTT. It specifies CASSYSGGGNTGELFF.

The CDR3 spells CSAGPGTGPYNEQFF. In nucleotides, the CDR3 is TGCAGCGCCGGCCCGGGGACAGGGCCCTACAATGAGCAGTTCTTC. The J gene is TRBJ2-1, the V gene TRBV29-1, with TRBD1 identical over 9 bases. In germline, CDR1 is SQVTM, CDR2 ANQGSEA. The CDR3 is made up of 15 amino acids. V was clipped by 7 bases and J by 2 bases; unmatched bases: 9.

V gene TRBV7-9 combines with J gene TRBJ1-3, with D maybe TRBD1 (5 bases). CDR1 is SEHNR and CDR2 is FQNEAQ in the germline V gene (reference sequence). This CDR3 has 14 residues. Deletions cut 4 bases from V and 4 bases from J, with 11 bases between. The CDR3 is CASSSSGGGNTIYF. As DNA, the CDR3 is TGTGCCAGCAGCTCCTCGGGGGGAGGAAACACCATATATTTT.

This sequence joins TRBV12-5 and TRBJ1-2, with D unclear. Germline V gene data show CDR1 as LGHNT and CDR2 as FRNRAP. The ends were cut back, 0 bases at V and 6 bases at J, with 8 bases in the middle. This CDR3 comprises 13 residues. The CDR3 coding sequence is TGTGCTAGTGGTTTGGTGGGAGGGAATGGCTACACCTTC. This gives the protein CASGLVGGNGYTF. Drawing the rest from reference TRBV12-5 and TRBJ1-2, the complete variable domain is DARVTQTPRHKVTEMGQEVTMRCQPILGHNTVFWYRQTMMQGLELLAYFRNRAPLDDSGMPKDRFSAEMPDATLATLKIQPSEPRDSAVYFCASGLVGGNGYTFGSGTRLTVV.

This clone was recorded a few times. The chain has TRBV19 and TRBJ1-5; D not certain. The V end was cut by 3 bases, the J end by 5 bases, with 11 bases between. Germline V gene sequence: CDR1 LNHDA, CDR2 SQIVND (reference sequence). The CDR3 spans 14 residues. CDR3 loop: CASSIAGRHQPQHF. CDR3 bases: TGTGCCAGTAGTATTGCGGGTAGACATCAGCCCCAGCATTTT.

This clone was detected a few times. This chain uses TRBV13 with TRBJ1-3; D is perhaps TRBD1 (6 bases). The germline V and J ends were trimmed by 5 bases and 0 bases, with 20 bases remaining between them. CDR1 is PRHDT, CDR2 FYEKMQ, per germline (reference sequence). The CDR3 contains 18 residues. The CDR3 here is CASSLRWQGSSSGNTIYF. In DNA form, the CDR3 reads TGTGCCAGCAGCCTAAGATGGCAGGGGTCGTCCTCTGGAAACACCATATATTTT.

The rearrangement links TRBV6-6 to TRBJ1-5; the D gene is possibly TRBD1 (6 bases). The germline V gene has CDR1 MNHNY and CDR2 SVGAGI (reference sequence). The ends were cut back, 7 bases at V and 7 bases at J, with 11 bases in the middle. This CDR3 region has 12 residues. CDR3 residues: CASNRVGQPQHF. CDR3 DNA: TGTGCCAGCAACAGGGTAGGACAGCCCCAGCATTTT.

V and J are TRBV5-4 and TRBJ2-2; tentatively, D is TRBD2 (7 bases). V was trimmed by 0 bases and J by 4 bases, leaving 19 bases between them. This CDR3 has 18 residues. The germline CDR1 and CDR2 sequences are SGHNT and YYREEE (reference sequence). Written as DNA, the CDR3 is TGTGCCAGCAGCTTGGCTCTAAGGGGGGGGCCGGGCACCGGGGAGCTGTTTTTT. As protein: CASSLALRGGPGTGELFF.

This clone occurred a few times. The CDR3 reads CASSSSVRASGDSGKFYNEQFF. The DNA of the CDR3 is TGCGCCAGCAGCTCAAGCGTAAGGGCCAGTGGCGATAGCGGGAAATTTTACAATGAGCAGTTCTTC. The chain combines TRBV5-1 with TRBJ2-1; the match to TRBD2 covers 8 bases. The CDR3 runs 22 residues. CDR1 is SGHRS and CDR2 is YFSETQ in the germline V gene. V shed 3 bases, J shed 4 bases, and the junction held 27 bases outside the gene matches.

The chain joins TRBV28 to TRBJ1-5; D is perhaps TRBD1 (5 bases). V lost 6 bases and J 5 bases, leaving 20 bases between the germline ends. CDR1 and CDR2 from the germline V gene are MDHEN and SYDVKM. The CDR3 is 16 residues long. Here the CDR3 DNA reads TGTGCCAGCAGGCGGGGCGGCACAGTCGCTTATCAGCCCCAGCATTTT. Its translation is CASRRGGTVAYQPQHF.

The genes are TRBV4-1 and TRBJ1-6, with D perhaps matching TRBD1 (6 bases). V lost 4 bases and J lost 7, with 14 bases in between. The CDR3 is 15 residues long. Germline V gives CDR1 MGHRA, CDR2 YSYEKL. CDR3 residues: CASSPITGRNSPLHF. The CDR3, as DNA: TGCGCCAGCAGCCCTATAACAGGGAGAAATTCACCCCTCCACTTT.

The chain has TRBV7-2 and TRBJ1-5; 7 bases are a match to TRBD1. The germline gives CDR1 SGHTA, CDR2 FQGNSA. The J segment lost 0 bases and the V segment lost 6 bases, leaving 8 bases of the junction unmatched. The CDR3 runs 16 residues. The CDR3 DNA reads TGTGCCAGCAGGGAAGGGACAGATTATAGCAATCAGCCCCAGCATTTT. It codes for CASREGTDYSNQPQHF.

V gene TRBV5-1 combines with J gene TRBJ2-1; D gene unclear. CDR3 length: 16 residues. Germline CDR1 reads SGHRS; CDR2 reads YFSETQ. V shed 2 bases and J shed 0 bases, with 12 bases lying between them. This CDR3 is CASSFQSTSSYNEQFF. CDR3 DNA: TGCGCCAGCAGCTTCCAAAGTACGAGCTCCTACAATGAGCAGTTCTTC.

Here the CDR3 reads CASSSSGNEQFF. CDR3 sequence (DNA): TGCGCCAGCAGCTCTAGCGGCAATGAGCAGTTCTTC. The chain links TRBV5-1 to TRBJ2-1; TRBD2 aligns across 7 bases. This CDR3 has 12 residues. Germline CDR1 SGHRS, CDR2 YFSETQ. V shed 3 bases and J 6 bases; nucleotides not matched to a gene: 0.

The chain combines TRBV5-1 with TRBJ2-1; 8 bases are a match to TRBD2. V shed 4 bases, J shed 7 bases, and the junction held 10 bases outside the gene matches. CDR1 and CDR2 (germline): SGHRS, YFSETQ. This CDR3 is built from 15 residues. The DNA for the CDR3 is TGCGCCAGCAGCCCTCAAGCGGGAGCGAGTAATGAGCAGTTCTTC. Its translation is CASSPQAGASNEQFF.

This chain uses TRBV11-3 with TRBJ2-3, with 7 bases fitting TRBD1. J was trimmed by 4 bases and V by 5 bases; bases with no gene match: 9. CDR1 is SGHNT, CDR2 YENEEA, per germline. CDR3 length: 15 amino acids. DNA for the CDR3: TGTGCCAGCAGCCCGAAGACAGGGCCGGCAGATACGCAGTATTTT. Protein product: CASSPKTGPADTQYF.

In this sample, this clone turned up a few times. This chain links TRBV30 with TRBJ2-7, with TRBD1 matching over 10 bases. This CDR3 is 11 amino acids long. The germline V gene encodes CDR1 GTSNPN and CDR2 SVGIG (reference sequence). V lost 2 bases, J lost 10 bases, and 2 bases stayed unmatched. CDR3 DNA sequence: TGTGCCTGGAGTAGGGACAGGGGACAGTACTTC. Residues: CAWSRDRGQYF.